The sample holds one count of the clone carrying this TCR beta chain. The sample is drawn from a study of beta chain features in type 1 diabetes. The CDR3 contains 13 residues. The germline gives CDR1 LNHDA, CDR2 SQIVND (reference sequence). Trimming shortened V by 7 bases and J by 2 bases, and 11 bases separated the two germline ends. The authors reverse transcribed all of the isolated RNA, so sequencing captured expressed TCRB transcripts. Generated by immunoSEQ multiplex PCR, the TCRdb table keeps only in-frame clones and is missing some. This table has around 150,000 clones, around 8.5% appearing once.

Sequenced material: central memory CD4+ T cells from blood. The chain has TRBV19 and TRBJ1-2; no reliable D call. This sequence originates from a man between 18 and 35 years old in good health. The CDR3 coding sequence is TGTGCCAGTACTCCTGGGAGCAACTATGGCTACACCTTC. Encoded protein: CASTPGSNYGYTF.